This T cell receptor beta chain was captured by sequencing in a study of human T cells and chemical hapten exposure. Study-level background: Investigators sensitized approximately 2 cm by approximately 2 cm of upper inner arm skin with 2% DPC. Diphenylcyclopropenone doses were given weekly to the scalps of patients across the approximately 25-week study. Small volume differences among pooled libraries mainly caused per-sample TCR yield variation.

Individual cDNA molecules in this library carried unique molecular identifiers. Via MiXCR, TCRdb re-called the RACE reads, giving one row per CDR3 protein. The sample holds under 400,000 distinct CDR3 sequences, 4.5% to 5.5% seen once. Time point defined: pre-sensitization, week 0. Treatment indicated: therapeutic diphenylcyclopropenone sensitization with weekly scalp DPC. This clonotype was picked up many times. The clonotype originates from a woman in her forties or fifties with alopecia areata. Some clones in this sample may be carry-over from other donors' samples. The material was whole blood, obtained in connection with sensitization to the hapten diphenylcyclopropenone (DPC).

The DNA of the CDR3 is TGTGCCAGCAGTCCCGCCGGACAGGGGTCTACTGCTGAAGCTTTCTTT. This gives the protein CASSPAGQGSTAEAFF. The chain recombines TRBV12-3 or TRBV12-4 with TRBJ1-1, with TRBD1 matching over 9 bases. The CDR3 loop spans 16 amino acids. V lost 5 bases to trimming and J lost 6 bases; unmatched junction nucleotides: 13.